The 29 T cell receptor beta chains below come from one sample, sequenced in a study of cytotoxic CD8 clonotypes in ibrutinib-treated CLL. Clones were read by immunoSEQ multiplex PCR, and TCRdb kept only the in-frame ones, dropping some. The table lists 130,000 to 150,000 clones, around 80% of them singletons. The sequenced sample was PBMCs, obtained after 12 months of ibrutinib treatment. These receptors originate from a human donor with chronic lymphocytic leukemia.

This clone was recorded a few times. CDR3 residues: CASSSNARGLAAKNIQYF. The CDR3 bases are TGTGCCAGCAGCTCAAACGCGAGGGGGCTGGCGGCCAAAAACATTCAGTACTTC. The rearrangement uses TRBV7-8 and TRBJ2-4, with TRBD1 identical over 7 bases. Germline CDR1 reads SGHVS; CDR2 reads FQNEAQ. V gave up 4 bases and J gave up 1 base; unmatched junction bases: 13. The CDR3 runs 18 residues.

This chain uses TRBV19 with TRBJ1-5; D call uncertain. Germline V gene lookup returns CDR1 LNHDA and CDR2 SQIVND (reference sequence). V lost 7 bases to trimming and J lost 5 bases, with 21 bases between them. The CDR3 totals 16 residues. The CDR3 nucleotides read TGTGCCAGTACCACGTCTGTGACGGGGTACGATCAGCCCCAGCATTTT. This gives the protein CASTTSVTGYDQPQHF.

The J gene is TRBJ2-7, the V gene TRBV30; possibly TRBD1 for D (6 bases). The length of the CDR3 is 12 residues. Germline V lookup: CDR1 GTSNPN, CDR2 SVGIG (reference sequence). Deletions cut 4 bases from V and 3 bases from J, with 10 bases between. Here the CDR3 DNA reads TGTGCCTGGACACAGGGCAGCTACGAGCAGTACTTC. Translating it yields CAWTQGSYEQYF.

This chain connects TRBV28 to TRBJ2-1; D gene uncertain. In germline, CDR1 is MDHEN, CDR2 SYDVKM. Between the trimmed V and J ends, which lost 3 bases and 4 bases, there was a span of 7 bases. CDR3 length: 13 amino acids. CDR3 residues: CASSFPGYNEQFF. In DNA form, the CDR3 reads TGTGCCAGCAGTTTCCCCGGTTACAATGAGCAGTTCTTC.

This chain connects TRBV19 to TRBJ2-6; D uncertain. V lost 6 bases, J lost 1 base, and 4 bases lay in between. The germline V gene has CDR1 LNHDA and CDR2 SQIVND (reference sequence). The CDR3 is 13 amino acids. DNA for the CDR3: TGTGCCAGTAGGCAGTCTGGGGCCAACGTCCTGACTTTC. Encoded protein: CASRQSGANVLTF. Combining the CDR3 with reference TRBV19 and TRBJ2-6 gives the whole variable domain DGGITQSPKYLFRKEGQNVTLSCEQNLNHDAMYWYRQDPGQGLRLIYYSQIVNDFQKGDIAEGYSVSREKKESFPLTVTSAQKNPTAFYLCASRQSGANVLTFGAGSRLTVL.

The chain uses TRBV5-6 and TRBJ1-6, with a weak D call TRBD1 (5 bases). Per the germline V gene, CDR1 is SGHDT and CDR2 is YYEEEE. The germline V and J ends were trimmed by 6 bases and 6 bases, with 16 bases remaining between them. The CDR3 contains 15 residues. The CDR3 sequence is CASTVIRGVNSPLHF. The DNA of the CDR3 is TGTGCCAGCACCGTGATTCGGGGGGTTAATTCACCCCTCCACTTT.

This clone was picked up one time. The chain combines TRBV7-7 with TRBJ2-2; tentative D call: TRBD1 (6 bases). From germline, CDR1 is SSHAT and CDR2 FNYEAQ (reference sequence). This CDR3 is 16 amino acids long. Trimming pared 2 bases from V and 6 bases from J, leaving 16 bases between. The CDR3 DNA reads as TGTGCCAGCAGCTTAAGCGTCGGACAGTCCCCCGGGGAGCTGTTTTTT. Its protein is CASSLSVGQSPGELFF.

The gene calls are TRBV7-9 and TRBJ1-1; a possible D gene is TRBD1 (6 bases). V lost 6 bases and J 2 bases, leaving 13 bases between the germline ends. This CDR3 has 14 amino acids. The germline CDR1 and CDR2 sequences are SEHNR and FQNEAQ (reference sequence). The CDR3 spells CASRSRGPNTEAFF. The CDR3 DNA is TGTGCCAGCAGGTCACGGGGGCCCAACACTGAAGCTTTCTTT. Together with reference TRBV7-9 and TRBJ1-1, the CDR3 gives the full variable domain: DTGVSQNPRHKITKRGQNVTFRCDPISEHNRLYWYRQTLGQGPEFLTYFQNEAQLEKSRLLSDRFSAERPKGSFSTLEIQRTEQGDSAMYLCASRSRGPNTEAFFGQGTRLTVV.

In DNA form, the CDR3 reads TGTGCCAGCAGTGAAAGTTCGAGTAAGAGGGCCCAGTACTTC. Its translation is CASSESSSKRAQYF. The chain uses TRBV2 and TRBJ2-5, with D tentatively TRBD2 (5 bases). This CDR3 region has 14 residues. CDR1 is SNHLY, CDR2 FYNNEI, per germline. V was clipped by 2 bases and J by 9 bases, with 16 bases between them. Together with reference TRBV2 and TRBJ2-5, the CDR3 gives the full variable domain: EPEVTQTPSHQVTQMGQEVILRCVPISNHLYFYWYRQILGQKVEFLVSFYNNEISEKSEIFDDQFSVERPDGSNFTLKIRSTKLEDSAMYFCASSESSSKRAQYFGPGTRLLVL.

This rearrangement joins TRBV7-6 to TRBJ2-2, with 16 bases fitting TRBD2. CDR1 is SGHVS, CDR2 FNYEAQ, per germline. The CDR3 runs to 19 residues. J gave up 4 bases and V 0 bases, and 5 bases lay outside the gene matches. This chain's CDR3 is CASSLAPGLAGGPTGELFF. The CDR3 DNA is TGTGCCAGCAGCTTAGCCCCGGGACTAGCGGGAGGGCCCACCGGGGAGCTGTTTTTT. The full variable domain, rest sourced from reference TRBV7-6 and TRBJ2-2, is GAGVSQSPRYKVTKRGQDVALRCDPISGHVSLYWYRQALGQGPEFLTYFNYEAQQDKSGLPNDRFSAERPEGSISTLTIQRTEQRDSAMYRCASSLAPGLAGGPTGELFFGEGSRLTVL.

The chain's CDR3 is CSVEDGYTEAFF. For the CDR3, the DNA is TGCAGCGTTGAAGATGGGTACACTGAAGCTTTCTTT. The J gene is TRBJ1-1, the V gene TRBV29-1; D uncertain. This CDR3 contains 12 residues. The V and J ends lost 0 bases and 3 bases respectively, with 5 bases between them. Germline values: CDR1 SQVTM, CDR2 ANQGSEA. Full variable domain (remainder filled in from reference TRBV29-1 and TRBJ1-1): SAVISQKPSRDICQRGTSLTIQCQVDSQVTMMFWYRQQPGQSLTLIATANQGSEATYESGFVIDKFPISRPNLTFSTLTVSNMSPEDSSIYLCSVEDGYTEAFFGQGTRLTVV.

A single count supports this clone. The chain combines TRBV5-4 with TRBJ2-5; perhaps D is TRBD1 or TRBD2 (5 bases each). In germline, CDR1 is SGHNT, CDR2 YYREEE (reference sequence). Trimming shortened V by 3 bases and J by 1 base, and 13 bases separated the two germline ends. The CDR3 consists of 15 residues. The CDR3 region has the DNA TGTGCCAGCAGCTCCGAGGGGTGGTCCCAAGAGACCCAGTACTTC. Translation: CASSSEGWSQETQYF.

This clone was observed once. The DNA of the CDR3 is TGTGCCTGGAGTGTAGTCTTCGAGACCCAGTACTTC. Its protein product is CAWSVVFETQYF. V usage is TRBV30 and J usage is TRBJ2-5; D remains ambiguous. V was cut by 0 bases and J by 5 bases, with 7 bases left in between. This CDR3 region has 12 residues. Germline V lookup: CDR1 GTSNPN, CDR2 SVGIG (reference sequence).

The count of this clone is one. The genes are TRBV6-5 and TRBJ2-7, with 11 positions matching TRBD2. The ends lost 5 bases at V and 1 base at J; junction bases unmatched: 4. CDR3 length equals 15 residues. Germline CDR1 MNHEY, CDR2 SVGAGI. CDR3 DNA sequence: TGTGCCAGCAGTCCGATAGCGGGAGGGTCCTACGAGCAGTACTTC. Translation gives CASSPIAGGSYEQYF.

CDR3 bases: TGTGCCATCAGTGACAGGGTACAAGAGACCCAGTACTTC. It is translated as CAISDRVQETQYF. The chain recombines TRBV10-3 with TRBJ2-5; a possible D gene is TRBD1 (5 bases). CDR1 is ENHRY, CDR2 SYGVKD, per germline. Deletions cut 3 bases from V and 2 bases from J, with 7 bases between. The length of the CDR3 is 13 residues.

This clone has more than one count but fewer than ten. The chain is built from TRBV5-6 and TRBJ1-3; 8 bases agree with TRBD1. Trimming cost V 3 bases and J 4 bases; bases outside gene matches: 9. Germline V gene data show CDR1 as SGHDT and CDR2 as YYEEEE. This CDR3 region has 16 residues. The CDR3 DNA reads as TGTGCCAGCAGCTCACCCACGACAGGGGACGGAAACACCATATATTTT. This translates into CASSSPTTGDGNTIYF.

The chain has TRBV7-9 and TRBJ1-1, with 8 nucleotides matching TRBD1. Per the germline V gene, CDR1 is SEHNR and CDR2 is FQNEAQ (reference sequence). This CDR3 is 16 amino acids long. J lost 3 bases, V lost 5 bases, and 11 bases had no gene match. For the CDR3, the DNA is TGTGCCAGCAGCCCCATCGGACGCAGGGGGCACACTGAAGCTTTCTTT. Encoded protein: CASSPIGRRGHTEAFF.

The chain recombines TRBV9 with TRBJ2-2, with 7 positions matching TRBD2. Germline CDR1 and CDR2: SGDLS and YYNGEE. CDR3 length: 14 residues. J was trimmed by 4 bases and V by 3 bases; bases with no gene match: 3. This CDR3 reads CASSAGLSTGELFF. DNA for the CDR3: TGTGCCAGCAGCGCGGGACTATCCACCGGGGAGCTGTTTTTT.

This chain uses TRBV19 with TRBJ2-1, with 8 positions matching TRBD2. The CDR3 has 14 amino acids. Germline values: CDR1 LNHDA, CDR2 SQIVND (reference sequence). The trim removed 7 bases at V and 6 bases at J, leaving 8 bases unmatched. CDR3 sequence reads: CASTKGTRLNEQFF. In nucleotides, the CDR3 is TGTGCCAGTACCAAGGGGACTAGGCTCAATGAGCAGTTCTTC. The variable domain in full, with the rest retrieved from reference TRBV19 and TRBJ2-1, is DGGITQSPKYLFRKEGQNVTLSCEQNLNHDAMYWYRQDPGQGLRLIYYSQIVNDFQKGDIAEGYSVSREKKESFPLTVTSAQKNPTAFYLCASTKGTRLNEQFFGPGTRLTVL.

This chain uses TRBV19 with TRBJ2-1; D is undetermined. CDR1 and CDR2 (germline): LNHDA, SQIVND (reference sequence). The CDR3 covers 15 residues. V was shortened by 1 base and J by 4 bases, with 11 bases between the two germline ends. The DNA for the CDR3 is TGTGCCAGTAGTATAGGAAACAGTGGGTACAATGAGCAGTTCTTC. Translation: CASSIGNSGYNEQFF.

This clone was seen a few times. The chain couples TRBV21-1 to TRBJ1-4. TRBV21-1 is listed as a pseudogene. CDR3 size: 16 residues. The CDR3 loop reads CASSKGRPVGNEKLFF. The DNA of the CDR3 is TGTGCCAGCAGCAAAGGGAGGCCCGTTGGAAATGAAAAACTGTTTTTT.

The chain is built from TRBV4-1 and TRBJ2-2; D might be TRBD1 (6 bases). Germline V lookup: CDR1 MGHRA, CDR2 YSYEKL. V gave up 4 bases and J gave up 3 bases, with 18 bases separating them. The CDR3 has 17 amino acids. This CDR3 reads CASSLTDRYFHTGELFF. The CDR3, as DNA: TGCGCCAGCAGCCTTACCGACAGGTATTTTCACACCGGGGAGCTGTTTTTT.

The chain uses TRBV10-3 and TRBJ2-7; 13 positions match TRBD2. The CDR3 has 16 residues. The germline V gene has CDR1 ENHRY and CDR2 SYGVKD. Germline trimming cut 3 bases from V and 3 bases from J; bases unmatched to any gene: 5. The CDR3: CAISDPTSGRFYEQYF. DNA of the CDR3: TGTGCCATCAGTGACCCGACTAGCGGGAGGTTCTACGAGCAGTACTTC.

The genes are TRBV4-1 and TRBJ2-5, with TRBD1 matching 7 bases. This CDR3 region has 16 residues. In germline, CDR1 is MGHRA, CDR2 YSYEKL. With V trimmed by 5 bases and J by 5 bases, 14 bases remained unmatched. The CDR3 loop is CASSSRQGLSGETQYF. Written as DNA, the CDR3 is TGCGCCAGCAGCTCCCGACAGGGTCTTTCTGGTGAGACCCAGTACTTC.

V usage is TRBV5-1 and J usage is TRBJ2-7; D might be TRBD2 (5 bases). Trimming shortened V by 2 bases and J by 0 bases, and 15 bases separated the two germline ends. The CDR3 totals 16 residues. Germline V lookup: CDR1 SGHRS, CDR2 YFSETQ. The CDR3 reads CASSFFSSGTSYEQYF. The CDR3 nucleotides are TGCGCCAGCAGCTTCTTTTCAAGCGGTACCTCCTACGAGCAGTACTTC.

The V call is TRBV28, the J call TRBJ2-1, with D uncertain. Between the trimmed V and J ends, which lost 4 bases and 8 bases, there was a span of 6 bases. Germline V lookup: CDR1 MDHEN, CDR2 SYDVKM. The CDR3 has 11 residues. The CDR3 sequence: CASSSLHEQFF. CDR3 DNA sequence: TGTGCCAGCAGTTCCCTTCATGAGCAGTTCTTC. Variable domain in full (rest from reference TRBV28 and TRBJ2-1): DVKVTQSSRYLVKRTGEKVFLECVQDMDHENMFWYRQDPGLGLRLIYFSYDVKMKEKGDIPEGYSVSREKKERFSLILESASTNQTSMYLCASSSLHEQFFGPGTRLTVL.

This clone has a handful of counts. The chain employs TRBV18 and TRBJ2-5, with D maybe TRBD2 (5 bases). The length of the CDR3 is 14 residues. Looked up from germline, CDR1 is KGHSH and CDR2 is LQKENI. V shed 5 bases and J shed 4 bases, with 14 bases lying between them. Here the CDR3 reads CASSAPVEGETQYF. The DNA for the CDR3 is TGTGCCAGCTCAGCCCCGGTCGAGGGAGAGACCCAGTACTTC. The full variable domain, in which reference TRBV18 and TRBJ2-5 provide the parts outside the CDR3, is NAGVMQNPRHLVRRRGQEARLRCSPMKGHSHVYWYRQLPEEGLKFMVYLQKENIIDESGMPKERFSAEFPKEGPSILRIQQVVRGDSAAYFCASSAPVEGETQYFGPGTRLLVL.

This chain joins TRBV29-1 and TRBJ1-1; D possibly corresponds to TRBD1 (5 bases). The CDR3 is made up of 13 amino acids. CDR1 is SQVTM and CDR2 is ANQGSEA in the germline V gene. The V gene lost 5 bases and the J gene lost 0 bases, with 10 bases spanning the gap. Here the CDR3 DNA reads TGCAGCGTTCCTCAGGGCCTGAACACTGAAGCTTTCTTT. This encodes CSVPQGLNTEAFF.

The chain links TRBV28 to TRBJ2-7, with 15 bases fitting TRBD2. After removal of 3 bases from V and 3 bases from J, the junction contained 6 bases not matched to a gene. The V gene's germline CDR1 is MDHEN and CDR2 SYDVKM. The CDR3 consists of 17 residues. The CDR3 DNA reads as TGTGCCAGCAGTTTTCCGGGACTAGCGGGAGGTCGCTACGAGCAGTACTTC. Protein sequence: CASSFPGLAGGRYEQYF.